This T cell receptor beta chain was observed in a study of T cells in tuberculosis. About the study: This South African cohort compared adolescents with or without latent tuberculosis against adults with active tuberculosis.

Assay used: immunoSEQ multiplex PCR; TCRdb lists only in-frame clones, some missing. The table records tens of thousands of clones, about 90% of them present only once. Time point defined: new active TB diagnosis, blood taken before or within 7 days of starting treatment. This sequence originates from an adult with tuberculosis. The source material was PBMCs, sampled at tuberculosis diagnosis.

CDR3 in amino acids: CASSLSGFTGYTF. The DNA for the CDR3 is TGTGCCAGCAGCCTTTCAGGGTTTACGGGCTACACCTTC. The chain recombines TRBV14 with TRBJ1-2, with D perhaps TRBD1 (5 bases). The CDR3 contains 13 residues. The ends were cut back, 4 bases at V and 8 bases at J, with 14 bases in the middle. CDR1 is SGHDN, CDR2 FVKESK, per germline.